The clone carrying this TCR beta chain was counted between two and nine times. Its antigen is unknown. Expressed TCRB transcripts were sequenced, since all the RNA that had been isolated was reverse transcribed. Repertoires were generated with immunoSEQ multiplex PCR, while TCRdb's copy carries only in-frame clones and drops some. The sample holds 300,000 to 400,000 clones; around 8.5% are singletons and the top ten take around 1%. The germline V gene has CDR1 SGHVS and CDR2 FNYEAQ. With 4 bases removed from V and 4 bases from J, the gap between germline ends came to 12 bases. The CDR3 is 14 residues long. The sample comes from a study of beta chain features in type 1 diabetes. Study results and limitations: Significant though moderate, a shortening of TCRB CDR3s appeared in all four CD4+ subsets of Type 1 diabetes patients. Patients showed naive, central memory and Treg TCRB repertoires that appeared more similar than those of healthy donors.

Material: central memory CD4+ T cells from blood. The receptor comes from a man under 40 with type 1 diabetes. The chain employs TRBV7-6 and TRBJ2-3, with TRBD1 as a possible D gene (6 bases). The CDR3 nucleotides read TGTGCCAGCAGCTCTACAGGGATGGCAGATACGCAGTATTTT. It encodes CASSSTGMADTQYF.